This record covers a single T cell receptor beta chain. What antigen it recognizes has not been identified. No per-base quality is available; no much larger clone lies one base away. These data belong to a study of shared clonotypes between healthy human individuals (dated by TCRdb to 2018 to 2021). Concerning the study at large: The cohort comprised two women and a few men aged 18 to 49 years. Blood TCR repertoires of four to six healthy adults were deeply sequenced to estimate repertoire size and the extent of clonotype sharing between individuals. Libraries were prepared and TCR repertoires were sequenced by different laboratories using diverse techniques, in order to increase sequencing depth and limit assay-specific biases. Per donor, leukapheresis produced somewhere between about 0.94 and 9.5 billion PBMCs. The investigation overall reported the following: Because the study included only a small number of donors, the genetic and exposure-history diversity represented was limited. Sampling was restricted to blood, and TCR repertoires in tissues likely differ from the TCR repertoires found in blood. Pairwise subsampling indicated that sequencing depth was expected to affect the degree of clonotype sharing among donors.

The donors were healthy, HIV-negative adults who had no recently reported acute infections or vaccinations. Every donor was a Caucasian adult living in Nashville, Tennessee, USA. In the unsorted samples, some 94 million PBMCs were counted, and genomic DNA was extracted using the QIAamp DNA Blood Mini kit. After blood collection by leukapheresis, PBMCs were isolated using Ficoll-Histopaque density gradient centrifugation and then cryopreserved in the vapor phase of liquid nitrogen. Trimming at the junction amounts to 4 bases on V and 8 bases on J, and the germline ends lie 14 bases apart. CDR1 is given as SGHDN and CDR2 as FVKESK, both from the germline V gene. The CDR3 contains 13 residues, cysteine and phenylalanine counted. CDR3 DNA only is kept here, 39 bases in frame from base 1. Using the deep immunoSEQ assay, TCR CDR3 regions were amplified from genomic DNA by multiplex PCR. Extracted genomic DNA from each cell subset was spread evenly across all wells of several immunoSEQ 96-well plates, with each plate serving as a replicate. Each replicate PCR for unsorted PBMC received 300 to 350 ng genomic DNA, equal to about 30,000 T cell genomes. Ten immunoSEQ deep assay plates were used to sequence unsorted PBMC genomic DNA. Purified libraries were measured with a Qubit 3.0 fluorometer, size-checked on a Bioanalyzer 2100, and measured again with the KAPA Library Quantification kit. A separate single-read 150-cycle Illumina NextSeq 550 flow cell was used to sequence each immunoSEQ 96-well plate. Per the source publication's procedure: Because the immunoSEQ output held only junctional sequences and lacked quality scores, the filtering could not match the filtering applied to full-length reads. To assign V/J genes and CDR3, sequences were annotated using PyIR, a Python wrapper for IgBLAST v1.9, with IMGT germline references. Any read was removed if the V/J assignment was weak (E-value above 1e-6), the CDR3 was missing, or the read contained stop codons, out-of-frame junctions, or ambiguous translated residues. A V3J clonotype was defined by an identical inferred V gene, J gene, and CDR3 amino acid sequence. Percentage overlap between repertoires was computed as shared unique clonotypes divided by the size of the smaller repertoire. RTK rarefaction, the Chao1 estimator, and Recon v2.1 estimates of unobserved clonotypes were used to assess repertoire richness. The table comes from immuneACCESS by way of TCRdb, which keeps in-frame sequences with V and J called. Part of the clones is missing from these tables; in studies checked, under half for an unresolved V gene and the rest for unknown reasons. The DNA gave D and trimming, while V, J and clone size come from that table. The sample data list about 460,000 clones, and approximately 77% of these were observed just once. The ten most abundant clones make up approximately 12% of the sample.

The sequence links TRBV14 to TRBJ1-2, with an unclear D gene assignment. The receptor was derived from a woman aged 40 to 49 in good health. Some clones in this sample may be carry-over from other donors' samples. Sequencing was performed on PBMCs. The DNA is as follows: TGTGCCAGCAGCCTTTACCGCCTAGACGGCTACACCTTC. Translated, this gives CASSLYRLDGYTF.